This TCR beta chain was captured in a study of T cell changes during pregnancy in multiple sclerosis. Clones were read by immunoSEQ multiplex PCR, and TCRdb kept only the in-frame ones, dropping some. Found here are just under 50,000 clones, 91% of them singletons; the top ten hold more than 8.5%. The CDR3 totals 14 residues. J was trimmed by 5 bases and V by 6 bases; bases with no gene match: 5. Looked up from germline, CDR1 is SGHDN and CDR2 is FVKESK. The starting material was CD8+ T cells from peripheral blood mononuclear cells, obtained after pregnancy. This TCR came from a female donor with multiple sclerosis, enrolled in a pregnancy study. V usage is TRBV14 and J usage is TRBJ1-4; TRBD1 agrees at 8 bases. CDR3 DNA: TGTGCCAGCAGTTCGGACAGGGCCAATGAAAAACTGTTTTTT. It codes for CASSSDRANEKLFF.